Each of the 26 T cell receptor beta chains below was sequenced from the same sample in a study of cytomegalovirus exposure and HLA in healthy donors. It was with 60 Vbeta and 13 Jbeta primers that the PCR ran. Produced via immunoSEQ multiplex PCR; TCRdb's table is partial and in-frame only. The sample shows some 150,000 clones, about 9.1% of them seen only once. The specimen sequenced was PBMCs. The receptor source for this set is a middle-aged woman in good health and CMV-seropositive.

In nucleotides, the CDR3 is TGCGCCAGCAGCCAAGTAGCGGGAGGCACAGATACGCAGTATTTT. Translation: CASSQVAGGTDTQYF. The V call is TRBV4-1, the J call TRBJ2-3, with 9 positions matching TRBD2. V dropped 1 base and J dropped 1; count of bases not matched to a gene: 0. The CDR3 length is 15 residues. Germline CDR1 is MGHRA and CDR2 is YSYEKL.

V gene TRBV10-2 combines with J gene TRBJ2-3, with 9 bases that match TRBD2. V trimming: 3 bases; J trimming: 6 bases; junction bases outside the gene matches: 7. Germline V CDR1 and CDR2: WSHSY, SAAADI. This CDR3 contains 15 residues. CDR3 protein: CASSEGSGGYDTQYF. In DNA, the CDR3 is TGCGCCAGCAGTGAAGGAAGCGGGGGGTATGATACGCAGTATTTT.

J is TRBJ2-6 and V is TRBV6-5; 7 bases agree with TRBD1. Germline V gives CDR1 MNHEY, CDR2 SVGAGI. The V segment lost 6 bases and the J segment 2 bases; nucleotides outside the gene matches: 4. There are 15 residues in the CDR3. CDR3: CASRKGGTGANVLTF. In DNA, the CDR3 is TGTGCCAGCAGAAAAGGGGGCACTGGGGCCAACGTCCTGACTTTC.

This clone appeared a few times. This chain joins TRBV7-7 and TRBJ2-7; maybe TRBD1 (5 bases). Germline V gene sequence: CDR1 SSHAT, CDR2 FNYEAQ (reference sequence). This CDR3 is 13 amino acids long. V was clipped by 3 bases and J by 3 bases, with 9 bases between them. CDR3 loop: CASSFGRDYEQYF. CDR3 nucleotide sequence: TGTGCCAGCAGCTTCGGCAGGGACTACGAGCAGTACTTC.

This clone was counted only a few times. V and J are TRBV5-1 and TRBJ2-7, with D possibly TRBD2 on 6 matching bases. V lost 0 bases, J lost 6 bases, and 16 bases lay in between. Germline lookup yields CDR1 SGHRS and CDR2 YFSETQ. The CDR3 spans 15 residues. CDR3 sequence reads: CASSLGLVGGGEQYF. CDR3 in DNA: TGCGCCAGCAGCTTGGGTCTAGTCGGGGGTGGCGAGCAGTACTTC.

This clone was detected a few times. The J gene is TRBJ1-3, the V gene TRBV5-1, with D perhaps TRBD1 (5 bases). In germline, CDR1 is SGHRS, CDR2 YFSETQ. The length of the CDR3 is 16 residues. The V gene lost 0 bases and the J gene lost 0 bases, with 10 bases spanning the gap. The CDR3 DNA reads as TGCGCCAGCAGCTTGGGGGGCTCGAGCTCTGGAAACACCATATATTTT. Translation: CASSLGGSSSGNTIYF. The variable domain in full, completed from reference TRBV5-1 and TRBJ1-3, reads KAGVTQTPRYLIKTRGQQVTLSCSPISGHRSVSWYQQTPGQGLQFLFEYFSETQRNKGNFPGRFSGRQFSNSRSEMNVSTLELGDSALYLCASSLGGSSSGNTIYFGEGSWLTVV.

This clone showed up just a few times. The chain combines TRBV7-9 with TRBJ1-4; D unresolved. V was clipped by 5 bases and J by 0 bases, with 10 bases between them. CDR3 length: 15 residues. The germline V gene encodes CDR1 SEHNR and CDR2 FQNEAQ (reference sequence). Here the CDR3 reads CASSPPTATNEKLFF. In DNA form, the CDR3 reads TGTGCCAGCAGCCCCCCAACAGCAACTAATGAAAAACTGTTTTTT.

The table lists this clone with a few counts. J is TRBJ1-1 and V is TRBV6-5, with D uncertain. CDR3 length equals 15 residues. Per the germline V gene, CDR1 is MNHEY and CDR2 is SVGAGI. V was clipped by 0 bases and J by 0 bases, with 8 bases between them. CDR3 in amino acids: CASSYSTDLNTEAFF. The CDR3, as DNA: TGTGCCAGCAGTTACTCAACGGACTTGAACACTGAAGCTTTCTTT.

DNA for the CDR3: TGCGCCAGCAGCACTAGCGGGGCCCCCTACGAGCAGTACTTC. It encodes CASSTSGAPYEQYF. V and J are TRBV5-1 and TRBJ2-7, with 10 bases aligning to TRBD2. V trimming: 4 bases; J trimming: 2 bases; junction bases outside the gene matches: 3. The CDR3 is made up of 14 amino acids. Germline V lookup: CDR1 SGHRS, CDR2 YFSETQ.

This clone was observed a handful of times. This chain links TRBV5-6 with TRBJ2-2, with 7 bases that match TRBD2. Germline CDR1 and CDR2: SGHDT and YYEEEE. This CDR3 comprises 16 residues. J lost 5 bases, V lost 4 bases, and 11 bases had no gene match. As DNA, the CDR3 is TGTGCCAGCAGCCCGGGTGGTAGCGGGTGGACCGGGGAGCTGTTTTTT. Translated: CASSPGGSGWTGELFF.

This clone showed up just a few times. The rearrangement uses TRBV5-1 and TRBJ2-7; 14 nucleotides match TRBD2. Trimming removed 4 bases from V and 4 bases from J; junction bases left unmatched: 4. CDR1 SGHRS and CDR2 YFSETQ come from the germline V gene. The CDR3 contains 15 residues. CDR3 in DNA: TGCGCCAGCAGCCCTGGGACTAGCGGGGGTTACGAGCAGTACTTC. The encoded protein is CASSPGTSGGYEQYF.

This clone appeared a few times. J is TRBJ1-1 and V is TRBV15; 8 bases are shared with TRBD1. V trimming: 3 bases; J trimming: 3 bases; junction bases outside the gene matches: 6. The CDR3 contains 15 residues. Germline V gene sequence: CDR1 LNHNV, CDR2 YYDKDF (reference sequence). The CDR3 reads CATSRVTGGYTEAFF. Written as DNA, the CDR3 is TGTGCCACCAGCAGGGTTACAGGGGGATACACTGAAGCTTTCTTT.

The chain has TRBV27 and TRBJ1-6; D perhaps matches TRBD1 (6 bases). CDR1 is MNHEY and CDR2 is SMNVEV in the germline V gene (reference sequence). V lost 9 bases, J lost 3 bases, and 15 bases lay in between. This CDR3 has 15 amino acids. The CDR3 protein is CASKIRGNYNSPLHF. The CDR3 bases are TGTGCCAGTAAAATCAGGGGTAACTATAATTCACCCCTCCACTTT.

The genes are TRBV7-9 and TRBJ2-7; D is possibly TRBD1 (6 bases). The CDR3 is made up of 16 amino acids. V was shortened by 1 base and J by 6 bases, with 19 bases between the two germline ends. Germline V gene sequence: CDR1 SEHNR, CDR2 FQNEAQ (reference sequence). The CDR3 DNA sequence: TGTGCCAGCAGCTTAGGGAACCAGGGGTTGGGTCGCGAGCAGTACTTC. This sequence encodes CASSLGNQGLGREQYF.

This clone has a handful of counts. The chain combines TRBV27 with TRBJ1-6, with D hard to call. The CDR3 length is 17 residues. Between the trimmed V and J ends, which lost 2 bases and 1 base, there was a span of 12 bases. Looked up from germline, CDR1 is MNHEY and CDR2 is SMNVEV (reference sequence). Here the CDR3 reads CASSLKGGWSYNSPLHF. The CDR3 nucleotides read TGTGCCAGCAGTTTAAAGGGAGGCTGGTCCTATAATTCACCCCTCCACTTT.

This clone has more than one count but fewer than ten. The chain carries TRBV5-1 and TRBJ1-1; D remains ambiguous. The CDR3 is 16 residues long. The V gene lost 0 bases and the J gene lost 5 bases, with 17 bases spanning the gap. Germline CDR1 reads SGHRS; CDR2 reads YFSETQ. CDR3 amino acids: CASSLARTRGGTEAFF. CDR3 coding DNA: TGCGCCAGCAGCTTGGCCAGGACCCGGGGAGGTACTGAAGCTTTCTTT.

This clone was seen only a few times. The chain joins TRBV12-5 to TRBJ2-6, with 15 bases matching TRBD2. Per germline, CDR1 LGHNT and CDR2 FRNRAP. J lost 0 bases, V lost 1 base, and 7 bases had no gene match. CDR3 size: 21 residues. The CDR3 DNA sequence: TGTGCTAGTGGTTTGGACCCCAAGGGACTAGCGGGGGGCTCTGGGGCCAACGTCCTGACTTTC. Protein product: CASGLDPKGLAGGSGANVLTF.

This clone has a handful of counts. The gene calls are TRBV21-1 and TRBJ2-2; the D call of TRBD2 is as the table states it, not checked on the DNA. TRBV21-1 constitutes a pseudogene. This CDR3 has 13 amino acids. The CDR3 DNA follows: TGTGCCAGCAGCATCTCCTATCCCGGGGAGCTGTTTTTT. The encoded protein is CASSISYPGELFF.

This clone was found a few times. The J gene is TRBJ1-1, the V gene TRBV19; TRBD1 is a possible D gene (6 bases). The CDR3 spans 16 residues. Germline values: CDR1 LNHDA, CDR2 SQIVND (reference sequence). The V end lost 4 bases, the J end lost 2 bases, and 17 bases lay between the germline ends. CDR3 nucleotides: TGTGCCAGTAGTACCCTACCCGGACAGTCTAACACTGAAGCTTTCTTT. Residues: CASSTLPGQSNTEAFF. Full variable domain (missing parts from reference TRBV19 and TRBJ1-1): DGGITQSPKYLFRKEGQNVTLSCEQNLNHDAMYWYRQDPGQGLRLIYYSQIVNDFQKGDIAEGYSVSREKKESFPLTVTSAQKNPTAFYLCASSTLPGQSNTEAFFGQGTRLTVV.

This clone was recorded only once. The chain combines TRBV6-1 with TRBJ1-1; D may be TRBD1 (6 bases). Germline-derived CDR1 and CDR2 are MNHNS and SASEGT. The CDR3 contains 17 residues. Trimming stripped 2 bases from V and 0 bases from J, with 16 bases between. CDR3 nucleotides: TGTGCCAGCAGTGAAATGGATGGGGGACACTTGAACACTGAAGCTTTCTTT. Its translation: CASSEMDGGHLNTEAFF.

There are a few counts of this clone. The chain couples TRBV7-2 to TRBJ2-5, with D tentatively TRBD2 (8 bases). The V and J ends lost 5 bases and 5 bases respectively, with 21 bases between them. The CDR3 loop spans 16 amino acids. CDR1 and CDR2 (germline): SGHTA, FQGNSA. In nucleotides, the CDR3 is TGTGCCAGCAGCCCAGGGGGTCGGGGGGGCCGGGAGACCCAGTACTTC. As protein: CASSPGGRGGRETQYF.

A few counts support this clone. The gene calls are TRBV5-6 and TRBJ1-1; D might be TRBD1 (6 bases). The V gene's germline CDR1 is SGHDT and CDR2 YYEEEE. This CDR3 is built from 14 residues. V lost 3 bases to trimming and J lost 1 base, with 10 bases between them. The CDR3 DNA reads TGTGCCAGCAGCTCCCAGACAGGGAACACTGAAGCTTTCTTT. Translating it yields CASSSQTGNTEAFF.

J is TRBJ1-1 and V is TRBV6-6, with TRBD1 matching 7 bases. This CDR3 region has 13 residues. V gave up 8 bases and J gave up 8 bases; unmatched junction bases: 11. Germline V gene lookup returns CDR1 MNHNY and CDR2 SVGAGI (reference sequence). The DNA for the CDR3 is TGTGCCAGCCGACCAACAGGGGTTAGCGAAGCTTTCTTT. Translating it yields CASRPTGVSEAFF.

The table lists this clone with a few counts. The gene calls are TRBV7-9 and TRBJ1-3, with no clear D. V lost 6 bases, J lost 2 bases, and 11 bases lay in between. Germline CDR1 reads SEHNR; CDR2 reads FQNEAQ (reference sequence). This CDR3 spans 14 amino acids. Here the CDR3 reads CASSLLGTGNTIYF. CDR3 nucleotides: TGTGCCAGCAGTCTCCTCGGGACTGGAAACACCATATATTTT.

J is TRBJ2-7 and V is TRBV6-5; TRBD1 might be the D (6 bases). Germline V CDR1 and CDR2: MNHEY, SVGAGI. CDR3 length: 11 amino acids. V dropped 7 bases and J dropped 6 bases, with 10 bases sitting between them. CDR3 bases: TGTGCCAGCACAGGGGTGGGCGAGCAGTACTTC. It encodes CASTGVGEQYF.

The gene calls are TRBV7-2 and TRBJ2-2; TRBD2 matches 8 bases. The junction had 1 base not matched to a gene; V was cut back by 4 bases and J by 0 bases. Germline V gene data show CDR1 as SGHTA and CDR2 as FQGNSA. CDR3 length equals 15 residues. The CDR3 here is CASSYSGTNTGELFF. CDR3 DNA: TGTGCCAGCAGCTATAGCGGGACGAACACCGGGGAGCTGTTTTTT.